The 19 T cell receptor beta chains below come from one sample, sequenced in a study of early T cells in non-severe SARS-CoV-2 infection. One entry per CDR3 protein, called by TCRdb with MiXCR from the 5' RACE reads. The table lists roughly 24,000 distinct CDR3 sequences, roughly 3.5% of them singletons, with less than 7% in the top ten. The sequencing sample was made of whole blood. Receptors originate from an adult who was a healthcare worker with PCR-confirmed SARS-CoV-2 infection or an uninfected control (not recorded which).

This clonotype is deemed medium-sized. V is TRBV27 and J is TRBJ1-1; D not certain. Deletions cut 2 bases from V and 0 bases from J, with 7 bases between. The germline V gene encodes CDR1 MNHEY and CDR2 SMNVEV (reference sequence). The CDR3 spans 14 residues. The CDR3 DNA reads as TGTGCCAGCAGTTTACTGGGGATGAACACTGAAGCTTTCTTT. Encoded protein: CASSLLGMNTEAFF.

This clonotype was seen ten or more times. The CDR3 loop is CASSLAGGPVDEQFF. The DNA for the CDR3 is TGTGCCAGCAGCTTAGCGGGAGGGCCTGTTGATGAGCAGTTCTTC. This chain links TRBV7-6 with TRBJ2-1; 7 bases are shared with TRBD2. Germline values: CDR1 SGHVS, CDR2 FNYEAQ. V shed 0 bases and J 8 bases; nucleotides not matched to a gene: 7. The CDR3 has 15 amino acids.

This clonotype showed up many times. The V call is TRBV29-1, the J call TRBJ1-2; D is ambiguous. This CDR3 comprises 12 residues. Germline V gives CDR1 SQVTM, CDR2 ANQGSEA. V was cut by 7 bases and J by 5 bases, with 14 bases left in between. This chain's CDR3 is CSADGVGYGYTF. The DNA of the CDR3 is TGCAGCGCTGACGGTGTTGGGTATGGCTACACCTTC.

The genes are TRBV5-1 and TRBJ2-3, with 7 bases lining up with TRBD2. The CDR3 runs 16 residues. V was pared by 4 bases and J by 0 bases, with 8 bases of the junction left unmatched. Germline lookup yields CDR1 SGHRS and CDR2 YFSETQ. The CDR3: CASSPSGGGSTDTQYF. The CDR3 DNA reads as TGCGCCAGCAGCCCGTCCGGCGGGGGTAGCACAGATACGCAGTATTTT.

This clonotype is medium-sized (0.01 to 0.1%) in the sample. This chain links TRBV12-3 or TRBV12-4 with TRBJ1-2; D is perhaps TRBD1 (6 bases). Trimming took 6 bases from V and 2 from J, leaving 10 bases between them. The CDR3 contains 13 residues. CDR3 amino acids: CASSPGHNYGYTF. DNA for the CDR3: TGTGCCAGCAGCCCGGGACACAACTATGGCTACACCTTC.

This clonotype occurred many times. The rearrangement uses TRBV16 and TRBJ1-1; no clear D. Trimming shortened V by 9 bases and J by 6 bases, and 11 bases separated the two germline ends. CDR1 and CDR2 from the germline V gene are KGHSY and FQNENV. This CDR3 is 11 amino acids long. CDR3: CASHTSAEAFF. The CDR3 DNA is TGTGCCAGTCATACCTCGGCTGAAGCTTTCTTT.

This clonotype occurred many times. V usage is TRBV2 and J usage is TRBJ2-7; D not certain. V dropped 3 bases and J dropped 2 bases, with 14 bases sitting between them. The CDR3 loop spans 15 amino acids. CDR1 SNHLY and CDR2 FYNNEI come from the germline V gene. The CDR3 bases are TGTGCCAGCAGTGACGAGGTACTAACCACCTACGAGCAGTACTTC. Protein: CASSDEVLTTYEQYF.

This clonotype was detected only a few times. V is TRBV7-9 and J is TRBJ2-5; no reliable D call. Germline assignment: CDR1 SEHNR and CDR2 FQNEAQ (reference sequence). There are 12 residues in the CDR3. The germline V and J ends were trimmed by 4 bases and 5 bases, with 8 bases remaining between them. DNA of the CDR3: TGTGCCAGCAGCTCAGTTAAGGAGACCCAGTACTTC. This encodes CASSSVKETQYF.

Judged by abundance, this clonotype is medium-sized. The chain carries TRBV6-4 and TRBJ2-5; 8 bases align to TRBD1. The J segment lost 2 bases and the V segment lost 6 bases, leaving 2 bases of the junction unmatched. The germline CDR1 and CDR2 sequences are MRHNA and SNTAGT. The CDR3 extends over 13 amino acids. The CDR3: CASRGQGQETQYF. Written as DNA, the CDR3 is TGTGCCAGCAGAGGACAGGGACAAGAGACCCAGTACTTC.

This chain links TRBV20-1 with TRBJ2-1; D remains unclear. The ends were cut back, 3 bases at V and 7 bases at J, with 16 bases in the middle. Per the germline V gene, CDR1 is DFQATT and CDR2 is SNEGSKA (reference sequence). This CDR3 has 14 amino acids. The CDR3 DNA reads as TGCAGTGCTAGCTCGCCTCCATCATTAAATGAGCAGTTCTTC. Encoded protein: CSASSPPSLNEQFF.

This clonotype came up many times. The V and J genes are TRBV7-2 and TRBJ2-7; D is unresolved. In germline, CDR1 is SGHTA, CDR2 FQGNSA. Deletions cut 1 base from V and 6 bases from J, with 7 bases between. The CDR3 contains 12 residues. The CDR3 DNA follows: TGTGCCAGCAGCTTAGGACTTAGCGAGCAGTACTTC. It codes for CASSLGLSEQYF.

This clonotype has at least ten counts. A clone one base away is much larger, so this may be a read error. The rearrangement uses TRBV5-1 and TRBJ2-1; 15 bases agree with TRBD2. Germline CDR1 SGHRS, CDR2 YFSETQ. The CDR3 has 20 residues. Here the CDR3 DNA reads TGCGCCAGCACCCTTTTGGGACTAGCGGGAGGCACCTTAATCCACAATGGGCAGTTCTTC. Translated, it gives CASTLLGLAGGTLIHNGQFF.

In this sample, this clonotype turned up many times. J is TRBJ1-2 and V is TRBV21-1; TRBD1, the table's D call, was not compared with the DNA. TRBV21-1 is a pseudogene locus. The CDR3 is 18 amino acids. CDR3 sequence reads: CASSAQKAGHGFPYGYTF. CDR3 bases: TGTGCCAGCAGCGCCCAAAAAGCCGGACACGGATTCCCCTATGGCTACACCTTC.

This clonotype was recorded many times. V gene TRBV18 combines with J gene TRBJ1-4; D not resolved. This CDR3 has 13 amino acids. The V and J ends lost 2 bases and 4 bases respectively, with 5 bases between them. CDR1 is KGHSH and CDR2 is LQKENI in the germline V gene. The CDR3 reads CASSPTLNEKLFF. As DNA, the CDR3 is TGTGCCAGCTCACCAACTCTTAATGAAAAACTGTTTTTT.

This clonotype was picked up many times. CDR3 protein: CAWSSGRAANEQFF. As DNA, the CDR3 is TGTGCCTGGAGCAGCGGGAGGGCCGCAAATGAGCAGTTCTTC. V is TRBV30 and J is TRBJ2-1, with 10 bases lining up with TRBD2. With V trimmed by 3 bases and J by 7 bases, 6 bases remained unmatched. CDR3 length equals 14 residues. Germline V gives CDR1 GTSNPN, CDR2 SVGIG (reference sequence).

This clonotype was found many times. The chain combines TRBV20-1 with TRBJ1-6; D is possibly TRBD1 (6 bases). Germline CDR1 and CDR2: DFQATT and SNEGSKA (reference sequence). V dropped 0 bases and J dropped 5 bases, with 11 bases sitting between them. This CDR3 spans 15 amino acids. The CDR3 nucleotides read TGCAGTGCTAGAGAGGGCAGGGGCCATAATTCACCCCTCCACTTT. It translates to CSAREGRGHNSPLHF.

There are many counts of this clonotype. The rearrangement uses TRBV9 and TRBJ1-3, with a tentative D call TRBD1 (6 bases). The germline gives CDR1 SGDLS, CDR2 YYNGEE. The CDR3 sequence is 15 residues long. The V end was cut by 4 bases, the J end by 0 bases, with 11 bases between. The CDR3 loop reads CASSSRQASGNTIYF. The CDR3 DNA sequence: TGTGCCAGCAGCTCTCGACAGGCCTCTGGAAACACCATATATTTT.

This clonotype appeared many times. This sequence joins TRBV7-2 and TRBJ2-4; either TRBD1 or TRBD2 may supply D (5 bases each). In germline, CDR1 is SGHTA, CDR2 FQGNSA. This CDR3 is 16 amino acids long. Trimming pared 4 bases from V and 0 bases from J, leaving 13 bases between. Written as DNA, the CDR3 is TGTGCCAGCAGCTCCCTGAGGGGCGAAGCCAAAAACATTCAGTACTTC. It yields the protein CASSSLRGEAKNIQYF. The full variable domain, completed using reference TRBV7-2 and TRBJ2-4, is GAGVSQSPSNKVTEKGKDVELRCDPISGHTALYWYRQSLGQGLEFLIYFQGNSAPDKSGLPSDRFSAERTGGSVSTLTIQRTQQEDSAVYLCASSSLRGEAKNIQYFGAGTRLSVL.

This clonotype was found many times. The chain has TRBV28 and TRBJ1-5, with a weak D call TRBD1 (6 bases). Germline assignment: CDR1 MDHEN and CDR2 SYDVKM. This CDR3 spans 15 amino acids. V was trimmed by 6 bases and J by 1 base, leaving 13 bases between them. The CDR3 DNA sequence: TGTGCCAGCAGGCACCCAGGGGCCAGCAATCAGCCCCAGCATTTT. Translated, it gives CASRHPGASNQPQHF.